The 19 T cell receptor beta chains below come from one sample, sequenced in a study of CD8 T cells in Susac syndrome. An amount of RNA that ranged from about 0.45 to 1 ug was reverse transcribed with random hexamers. TCRdb called the immunoSEQ multiplex PCR reads again in MiXCR, with one record for every CDR3 protein. The sample holds more than 250,000 distinct CDR3 sequences, under 95% seen once. Material: CD4+ T cells from PBMCs. Source of these receptors: a human donor with multiple sclerosis.

The genes are TRBV7-9 and TRBJ2-5, with 12 bases matching TRBD2. Per the germline V gene, CDR1 is SEHNR and CDR2 is FQNEAQ (reference sequence). The CDR3 spans 16 residues. Unmatched junction bases numbered 9, after V lost 5 bases and J lost 5 bases. The CDR3 nucleotides read TGTGCCAGCAGCACAGTGACTAGCGGGAGTGGGGAGACCCAGTACTTC. This sequence encodes CASSTVTSGSGETQYF.

The gene calls are TRBV27 and TRBJ1-1, with 9 bases matching TRBD1. J lost 3 bases, V lost 5 bases, and 7 bases had no gene match. The CDR3 has 15 amino acids. The germline gives CDR1 MNHEY, CDR2 SMNVEV (reference sequence). In DNA form, the CDR3 reads TGTGCCAGCAGTCCAGGGACAGGGTGGGACACTGAAGCTTTCTTT. Translation gives CASSPGTGWDTEAFF.

The CDR3 DNA sequence: TGTGCCAGTACCCGAGACGGGGCTAGCAATCAGCCCCAGCATTTT. Its protein is CASTRDGASNQPQHF. The rearrangement joins TRBV19 to TRBJ1-5; TRBD1 is a possible D gene (5 bases). V was trimmed by 7 bases and J by 0 bases, leaving 13 bases between them. This CDR3 has 15 amino acids. Per germline, CDR1 LNHDA and CDR2 SQIVND (reference sequence).

The chain has TRBV3-1 and TRBJ2-2, with 10 bases matching TRBD2. The germline V gene encodes CDR1 LGHDT and CDR2 YNNKEL (reference sequence). With V trimmed by 2 bases and J by 4 bases, 4 bases remained unmatched. The CDR3 is 16 amino acids. This CDR3 reads CASSQPLAGVTGELFF. The CDR3 DNA sequence: TGTGCCAGCAGCCAACCCCTAGCGGGAGTCACCGGGGAGCTGTTTTTT.

This chain connects TRBV6-6 to TRBJ2-3; TRBD2 matches 8 bases. The ends lost 5 bases at V and 5 bases at J; junction bases unmatched: 12. Germline V CDR1 and CDR2: MNHNY, SVGAGI (reference sequence). This CDR3 spans 16 amino acids. CDR3 region: CASSHPRSAGGDTQYF. The CDR3 DNA reads as TGTGCCAGCAGTCACCCCCGTAGCGCGGGAGGAGATACGCAGTATTTT.

In its sample, this clonotype was seen a few times. The chain is built from TRBV28 and TRBJ2-7; D possibly corresponds to TRBD2 (8 bases). Between the trimmed V and J ends, which lost 5 bases and 2 bases, there was a span of 13 bases. The CDR3 has 14 residues. Germline CDR1 MDHEN, CDR2 SYDVKM. The CDR3 loop is CASSRGGQPYEQYF. CDR3 nucleotide sequence: TGTGCCAGCAGTCGGGGGGGACAGCCCTACGAGCAGTACTTC.

The chain joins TRBV5-1 to TRBJ2-6; D is unresolved. Germline CDR1 SGHRS, CDR2 YFSETQ. This CDR3 comprises 16 residues. The ends were cut back, 0 bases at V and 2 bases at J, with 9 bases in the middle. CDR3 in amino acids: CASSLATVTGANVLTF. CDR3 sequence (DNA): TGCGCCAGCAGCTTGGCAACAGTCACTGGGGCCAACGTCCTGACTTTC.

The rearrangement links TRBV7-9 to TRBJ1-4; no clear D. The CDR3 spans 15 residues. V was clipped by 5 bases and J by 4 bases, with 14 bases between them. CDR1 SEHNR and CDR2 FQNEAQ come from the germline V gene (reference sequence). CDR3 loop: CASSALPELNEKLFF. In DNA, the CDR3 is TGTGCCAGCAGCGCCCTCCCTGAGCTTAATGAAAAACTGTTTTTT. The variable domain in full, with the rest retrieved from reference TRBV7-9 and TRBJ1-4, is DTGVSQNPRHKITKRGQNVTFRCDPISEHNRLYWYRQTLGQGPEFLTYFQNEAQLEKSRLLSDRFSAERPKGSFSTLEIQRTEQGDSAMYLCASSALPELNEKLFFGSGTQLSVL.

This clonotype was seen once. The rearrangement links TRBV24-1 to TRBJ2-1; D gene uncertain. With 12 bases removed from V and 0 bases from J, the gap between germline ends came to 11 bases. CDR3 length: 13 residues. Germline CDR1 reads KGHDR; CDR2 reads SFDVKD. CDR3 in amino acids: CAPDVCSYNEQFF. The CDR3, as DNA: TGTGCCCCCGACGTTTGCTCCTACAATGAGCAGTTCTTC.

This rearrangement joins TRBV10-3 to TRBJ1-3, with TRBD1 matching over 9 bases. V dropped 8 bases and J dropped 0; count of bases not matched to a gene: 11. CDR1 is ENHRY and CDR2 is SYGVKD in the germline V gene. This CDR3 region has 17 residues. CDR3 loop: CAIPEGGQGSSGNTIYF. The CDR3, as DNA: TGTGCCATCCCCGAGGGGGGACAGGGAAGCTCTGGAAACACCATATATTTT.

The gene calls are TRBV20-1 and TRBJ2-3, with D possibly matching TRBD1 (6 bases). The CDR3 covers 15 residues. V lost 5 bases to trimming and J lost 4 bases, with 19 bases between them. The germline V gene encodes CDR1 DFQATT and CDR2 SNEGSKA (reference sequence). The CDR3 sequence: CSAGIRGFGADTQYF. The CDR3 coding sequence is TGCAGTGCTGGAATCAGGGGTTTCGGGGCAGATACGCAGTATTTT.

The V gene is TRBV3-1, the J gene TRBJ1-2, with D uncertain. Between the trimmed V and J ends, which lost 4 bases and 7 bases, there was a span of 22 bases. CDR3 size: 16 residues. Germline V gene data show CDR1 as LGHDT and CDR2 as YNNKEL (reference sequence). CDR3 sequence (DNA): TGTGCCAGCAGCCCTTTTGAGGGCCCGGGTGGTCCTGGCTACACCTTC. Amino acids: CASSPFEGPGGPGYTF. Variable domain in full (rest from reference TRBV3-1 and TRBJ1-2): DTAVSQTPKYLVTQMGNDKSIKCEQNLGHDTMYWYKQDSKKFLKIMFSYNNKELIINETVPNRFSPKSPDKAHLNLHINSLELGDSAVYFCASSPFEGPGGPGYTFGSGTRLTVV.

This sequence joins TRBV6-6 and TRBJ1-2; D gene uncertain. Trimming left V 6 bases short and J 4 bases short, with 15 bases between. CDR3 size: 14 residues. CDR1 MNHNY and CDR2 SVGAGI come from the germline V gene (reference sequence). DNA for the CDR3: TGTGCCAGCAGCTCTTTGGCGGGCGCCTATGGCTACACCTTC. Its translation is CASSSLAGAYGYTF.

The gene calls are TRBV7-9 and TRBJ2-5; D gene ambiguous. V lost 1 base to trimming and J lost 3 bases, with 9 bases between them. The CDR3 covers 14 residues. The germline CDR1 and CDR2 sequences are SEHNR and FQNEAQ (reference sequence). In nucleotides, the CDR3 is TGTGCCAGCAGCTTAGAAACTTTCAAAGAGACCCAGTACTTC. It specifies CASSLETFKETQYF.

This clonotype has a handful of counts. The chain links TRBV2 to TRBJ2-3; D is possibly TRBD2 (7 bases). V gave up 4 bases and J gave up 1 base, with 9 bases separating them. This CDR3 has 14 residues. The V gene's germline CDR1 is SNHLY and CDR2 FYNNEI. CDR3 sequence: CASSVGGGTDTQYF. CDR3 nucleotide sequence: TGTGCCAGCAGTGTAGGGGGGGGCACAGATACGCAGTATTTT. Full variable domain (outside the CDR3, taken from reference TRBV2 and TRBJ2-3): EPEVTQTPSHQVTQMGQEVILRCVPISNHLYFYWYRQILGQKVEFLVSFYNNEISEKSEIFDDQFSVERPDGSNFTLKIRSTKLEDSAMYFCASSVGGGTDTQYFGPGTRLTVL.

The genes are TRBV5-1 and TRBJ2-7; TRBD2 aligns across 14 bases. Germline V lookup: CDR1 SGHRS, CDR2 YFSETQ. The CDR3 runs 18 residues. Trimming removed 4 bases from V and 0 bases from J; junction bases left unmatched: 9. CDR3 loop: CASSARTSGRPSSYEQYF. The CDR3 nucleotides read TGCGCCAGCAGCGCAAGGACTAGCGGGAGGCCGAGCTCCTACGAGCAGTACTTC.

This clonotype has just a few counts. This chain joins TRBV11-2 and TRBJ2-2; TRBD2 is a possible D gene (5 bases). From germline, CDR1 is SGHAT and CDR2 FQNNGV. The CDR3 totals 12 residues. The V and J ends lost 5 bases and 8 bases respectively, with 9 bases between them. CDR3 nucleotide sequence: TGTGCCAGCAGCCCCCCGGGGGGGGAGCTGTTTTTT. Translation: CASSPPGGELFF.

This clonotype was picked up one time. The J gene is TRBJ1-2, the V gene TRBV19; TRBD1 might be the D (6 bases). CDR1 and CDR2 (germline): LNHDA, SQIVND (reference sequence). The V end lost 7 bases, the J end lost 2 bases, and 11 bases lay between the germline ends. The CDR3 contains 13 residues. As DNA, the CDR3 is TGTGCCAGTAAGGGGGGCCTGAACTATGGCTACACCTTC. Protein sequence: CASKGGLNYGYTF.

The chain links TRBV29-1 to TRBJ2-1; the D is unclear. With 0 bases removed from V and 2 bases from J, the gap between germline ends came to 14 bases. Germline assignment: CDR1 SQVTM and CDR2 ANQGSEA. This CDR3 is 16 amino acids long. The CDR3 nucleotides are TGCAGCGTTGAAGATCGATGGGCTCCCACCTACAATGAGCAGTTCTTC. This codes for CSVEDRWAPTYNEQFF.